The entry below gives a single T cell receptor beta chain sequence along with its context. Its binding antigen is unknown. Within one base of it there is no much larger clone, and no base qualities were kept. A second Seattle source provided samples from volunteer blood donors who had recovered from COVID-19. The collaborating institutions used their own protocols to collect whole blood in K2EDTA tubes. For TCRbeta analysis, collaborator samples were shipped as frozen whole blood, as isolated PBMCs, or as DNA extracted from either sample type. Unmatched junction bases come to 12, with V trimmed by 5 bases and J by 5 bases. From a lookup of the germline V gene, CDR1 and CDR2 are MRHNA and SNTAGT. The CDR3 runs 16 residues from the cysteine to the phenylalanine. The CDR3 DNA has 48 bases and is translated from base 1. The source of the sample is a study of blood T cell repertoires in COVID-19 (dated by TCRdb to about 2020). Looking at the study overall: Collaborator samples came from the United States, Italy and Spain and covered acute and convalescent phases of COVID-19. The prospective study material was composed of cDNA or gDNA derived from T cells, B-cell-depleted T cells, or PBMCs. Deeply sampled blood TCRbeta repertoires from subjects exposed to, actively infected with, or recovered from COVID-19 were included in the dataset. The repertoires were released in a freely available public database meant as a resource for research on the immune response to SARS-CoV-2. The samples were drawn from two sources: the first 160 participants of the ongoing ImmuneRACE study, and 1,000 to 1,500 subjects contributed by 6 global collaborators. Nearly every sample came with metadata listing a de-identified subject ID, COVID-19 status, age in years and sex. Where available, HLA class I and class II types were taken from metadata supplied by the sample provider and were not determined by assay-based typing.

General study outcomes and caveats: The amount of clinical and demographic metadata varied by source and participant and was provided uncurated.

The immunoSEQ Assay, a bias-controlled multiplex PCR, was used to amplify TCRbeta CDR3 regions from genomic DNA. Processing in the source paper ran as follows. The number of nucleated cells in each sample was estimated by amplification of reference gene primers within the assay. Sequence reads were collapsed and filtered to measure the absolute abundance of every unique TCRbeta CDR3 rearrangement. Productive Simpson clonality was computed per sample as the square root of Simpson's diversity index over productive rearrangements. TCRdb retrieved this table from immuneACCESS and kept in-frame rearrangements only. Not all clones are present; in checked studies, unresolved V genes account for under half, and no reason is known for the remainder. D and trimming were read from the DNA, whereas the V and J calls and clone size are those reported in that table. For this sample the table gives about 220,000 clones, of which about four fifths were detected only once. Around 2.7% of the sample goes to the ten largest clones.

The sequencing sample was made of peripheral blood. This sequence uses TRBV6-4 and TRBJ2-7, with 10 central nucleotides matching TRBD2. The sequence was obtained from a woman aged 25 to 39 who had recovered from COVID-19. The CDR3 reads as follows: CASSIRGPLAGDEQYF. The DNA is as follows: TGTGCCAGCAGTATTAGGGGGCCGCTAGCGGGAGACGAGCAGTACTTC.